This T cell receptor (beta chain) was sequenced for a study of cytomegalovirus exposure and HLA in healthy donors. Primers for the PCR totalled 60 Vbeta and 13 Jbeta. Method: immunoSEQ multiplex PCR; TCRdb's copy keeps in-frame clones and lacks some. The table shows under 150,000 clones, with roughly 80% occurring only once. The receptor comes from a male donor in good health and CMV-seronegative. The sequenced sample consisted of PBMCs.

CDR3 sequence: CASSLPAGGDEQYF. The CDR3, as DNA: TGTGCCAGCAGCTTGCCAGCCGGAGGGGACGAGCAGTACTTC. V gene TRBV7-9 combines with J gene TRBJ2-7, with a possible D match to TRBD2 (6 bases). The CDR3 consists of 14 residues. Germline CDR1 and CDR2: SEHNR and FQNEAQ (reference sequence). The ends were cut back, 3 bases at V and 5 bases at J, with 14 bases in the middle.